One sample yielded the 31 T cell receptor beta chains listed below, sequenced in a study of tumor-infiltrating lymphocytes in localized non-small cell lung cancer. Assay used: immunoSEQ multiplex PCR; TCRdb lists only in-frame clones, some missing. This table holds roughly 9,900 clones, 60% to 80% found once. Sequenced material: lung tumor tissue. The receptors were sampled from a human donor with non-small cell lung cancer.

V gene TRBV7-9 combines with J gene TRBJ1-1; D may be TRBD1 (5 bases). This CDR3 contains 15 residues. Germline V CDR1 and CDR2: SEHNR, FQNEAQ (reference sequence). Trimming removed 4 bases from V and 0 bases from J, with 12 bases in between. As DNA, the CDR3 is TGTGCCAGCAGCTACGGGCGGGGGATGAACACTGAAGCTTTCTTT. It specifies CASSYGRGMNTEAFF.

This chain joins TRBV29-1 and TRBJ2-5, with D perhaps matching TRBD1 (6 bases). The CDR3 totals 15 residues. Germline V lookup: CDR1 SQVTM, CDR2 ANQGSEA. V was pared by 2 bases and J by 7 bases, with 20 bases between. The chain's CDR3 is CSVEQGTSTGVTQYF. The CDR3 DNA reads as TGCAGCGTTGAACAAGGGACATCGACTGGGGTGACCCAGTACTTC.

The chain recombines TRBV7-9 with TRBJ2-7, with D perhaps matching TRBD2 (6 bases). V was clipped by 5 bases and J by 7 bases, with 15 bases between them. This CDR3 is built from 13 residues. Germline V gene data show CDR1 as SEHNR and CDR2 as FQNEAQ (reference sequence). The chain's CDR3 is CASSLAGWKEQYF. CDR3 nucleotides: TGTGCCAGCAGCCTTGCGGGGTGGAAGGAGCAGTACTTC.

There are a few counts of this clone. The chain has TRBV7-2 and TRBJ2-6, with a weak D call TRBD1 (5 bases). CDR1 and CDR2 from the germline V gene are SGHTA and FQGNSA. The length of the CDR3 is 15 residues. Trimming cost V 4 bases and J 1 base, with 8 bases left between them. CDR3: CASSSTVSGANVLTF. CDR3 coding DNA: TGTGCCAGCAGCTCGACAGTATCTGGGGCCAACGTCCTGACTTTC.

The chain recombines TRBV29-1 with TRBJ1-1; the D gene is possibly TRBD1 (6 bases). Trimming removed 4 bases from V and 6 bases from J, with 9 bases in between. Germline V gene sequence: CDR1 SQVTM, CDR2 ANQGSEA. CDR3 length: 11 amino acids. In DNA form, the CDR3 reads TGCAGCGTTGTAACAGGGCCTGAAGCTTTCTTT. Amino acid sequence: CSVVTGPEAFF.

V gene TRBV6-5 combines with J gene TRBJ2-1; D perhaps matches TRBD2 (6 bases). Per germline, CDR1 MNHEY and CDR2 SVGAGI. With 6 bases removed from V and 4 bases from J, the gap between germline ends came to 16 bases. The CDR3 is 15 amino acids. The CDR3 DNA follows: TGTGCCAGCAGCCCCGGAGGGCTCGGTTACAATGAGCAGTTCTTC. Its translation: CASSPGGLGYNEQFF.

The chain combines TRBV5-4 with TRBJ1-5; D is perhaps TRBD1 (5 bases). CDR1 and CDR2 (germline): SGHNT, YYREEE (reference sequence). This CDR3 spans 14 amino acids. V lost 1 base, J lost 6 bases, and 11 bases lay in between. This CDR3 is CASSLYGGSQPQHF. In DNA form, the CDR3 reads TGTGCCAGCAGCTTGTATGGGGGTAGTCAGCCCCAGCATTTT.

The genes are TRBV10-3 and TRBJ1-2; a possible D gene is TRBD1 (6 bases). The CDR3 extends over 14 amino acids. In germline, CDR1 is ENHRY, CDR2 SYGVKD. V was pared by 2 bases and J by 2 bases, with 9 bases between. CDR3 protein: CAISEAGANYGYTF. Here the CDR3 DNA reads TGTGCCATCAGTGAGGCAGGGGCGAACTATGGCTACACCTTC.

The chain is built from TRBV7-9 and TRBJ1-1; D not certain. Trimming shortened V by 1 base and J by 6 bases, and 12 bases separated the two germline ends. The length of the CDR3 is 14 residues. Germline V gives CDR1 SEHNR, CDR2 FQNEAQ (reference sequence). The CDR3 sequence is CASSLGAGDAEAFF. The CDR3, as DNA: TGTGCCAGCAGCTTAGGGGCGGGAGACGCTGAAGCTTTCTTT. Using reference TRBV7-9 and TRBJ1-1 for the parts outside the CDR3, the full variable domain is DTGVSQNPRHKITKRGQNVTFRCDPISEHNRLYWYRQTLGQGPEFLTYFQNEAQLEKSRLLSDRFSAERPKGSFSTLEIQRTEQGDSAMYLCASSLGAGDAEAFFGQGTRLTVV.

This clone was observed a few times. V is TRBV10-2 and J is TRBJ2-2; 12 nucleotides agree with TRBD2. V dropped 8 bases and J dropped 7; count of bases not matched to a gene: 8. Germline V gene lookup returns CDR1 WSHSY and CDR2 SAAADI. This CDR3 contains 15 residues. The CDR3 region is CASASSGGADGELFF. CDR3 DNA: TGCGCCAGCGCCTCTAGCGGGGGGGCTGACGGGGAGCTGTTTTTT.

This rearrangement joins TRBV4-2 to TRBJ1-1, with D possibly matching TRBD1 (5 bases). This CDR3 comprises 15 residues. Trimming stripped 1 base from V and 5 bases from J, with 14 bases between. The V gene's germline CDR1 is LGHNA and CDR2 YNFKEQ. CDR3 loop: CASSQGSPRGTEAFF. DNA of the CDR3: TGTGCCAGCAGCCAAGGAAGCCCTCGGGGGACTGAAGCTTTCTTT.

The CDR3 DNA is TGTGCCAGCAGTGAATTACAGGGGAGCACTGAAGCTTTCTTT. It translates to CASSELQGSTEAFF. The chain uses TRBV6-1 and TRBJ1-1; 7 bases are shared with TRBD1. CDR1 and CDR2 from the germline V gene are MNHNS and SASEGT. This CDR3 region has 14 residues. The J segment lost 4 bases and the V segment lost 2 bases, leaving 4 bases of the junction unmatched.

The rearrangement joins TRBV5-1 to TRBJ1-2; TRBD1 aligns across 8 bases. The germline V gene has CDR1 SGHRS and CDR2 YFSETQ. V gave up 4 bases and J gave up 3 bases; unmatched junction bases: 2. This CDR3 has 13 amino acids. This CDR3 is CASSTTGDYGYTF. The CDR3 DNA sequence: TGCGCCAGCAGCACGACAGGGGACTATGGCTACACCTTC.

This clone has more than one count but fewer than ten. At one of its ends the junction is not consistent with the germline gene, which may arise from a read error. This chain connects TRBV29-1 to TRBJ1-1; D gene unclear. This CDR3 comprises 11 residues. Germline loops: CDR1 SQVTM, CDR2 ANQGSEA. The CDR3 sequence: CSASVNTEAFF. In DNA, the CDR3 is TGCAGCGCATCGGTGAACACTGAAGCCTTCTTT.

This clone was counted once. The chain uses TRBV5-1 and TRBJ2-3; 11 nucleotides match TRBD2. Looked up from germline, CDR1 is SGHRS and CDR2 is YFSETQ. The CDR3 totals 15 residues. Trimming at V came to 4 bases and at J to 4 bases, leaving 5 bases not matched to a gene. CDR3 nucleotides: TGCGCCAGCAGCCCCCAGACTAGCGGGGCAGATACGCAGTATTTT. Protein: CASSPQTSGADTQYF.

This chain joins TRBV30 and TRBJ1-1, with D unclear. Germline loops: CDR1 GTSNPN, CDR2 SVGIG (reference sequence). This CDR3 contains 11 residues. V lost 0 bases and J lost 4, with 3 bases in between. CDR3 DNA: TGTGCCTGGAGTGTTGGCACTGAAGCTTTCTTT. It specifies CAWSVGTEAFF.

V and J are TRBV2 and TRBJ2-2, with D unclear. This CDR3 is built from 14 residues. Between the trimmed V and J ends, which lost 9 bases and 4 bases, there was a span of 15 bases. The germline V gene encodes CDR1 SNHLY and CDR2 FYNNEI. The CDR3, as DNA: TGTGCCAGTACCGGCGCGTATAGCACCGGGGAGCTGTTTTTT. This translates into CASTGAYSTGELFF.

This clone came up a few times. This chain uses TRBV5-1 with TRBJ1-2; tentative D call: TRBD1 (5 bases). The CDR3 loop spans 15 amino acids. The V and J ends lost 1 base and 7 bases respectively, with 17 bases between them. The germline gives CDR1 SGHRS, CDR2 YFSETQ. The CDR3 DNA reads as TGCGCCAGCAGCTTGCGAGAGGGGCAGGGCGCTGGCTACACCTTC. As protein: CASSLREGQGAGYTF.

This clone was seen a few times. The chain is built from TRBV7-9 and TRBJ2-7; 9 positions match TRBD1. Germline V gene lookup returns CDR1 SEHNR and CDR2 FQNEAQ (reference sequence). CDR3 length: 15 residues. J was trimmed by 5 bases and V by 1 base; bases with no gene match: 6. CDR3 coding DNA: TGTGCCAGCAGCTTAGAGGGGACAGGGATCGACGAGCAGTACTTC. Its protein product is CASSLEGTGIDEQYF.

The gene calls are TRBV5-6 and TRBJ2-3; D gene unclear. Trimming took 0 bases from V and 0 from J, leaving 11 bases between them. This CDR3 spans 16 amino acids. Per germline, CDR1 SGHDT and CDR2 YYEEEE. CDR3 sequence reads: CASSLVYRASTDTQYF. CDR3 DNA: TGTGCCAGCAGCTTGGTTTACAGAGCTAGCACAGATACGCAGTATTTT. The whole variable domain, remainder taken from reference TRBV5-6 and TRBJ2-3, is DAGVTQSPTHLIKTRGQQVTLRCSPKSGHDTVSWYQQALGQGPQFIFQYYEEEERQRGNFPDRFSGHQFPNYSSELNVNALLLGDSALYLCASSLVYRASTDTQYFGPGTRLTVL.

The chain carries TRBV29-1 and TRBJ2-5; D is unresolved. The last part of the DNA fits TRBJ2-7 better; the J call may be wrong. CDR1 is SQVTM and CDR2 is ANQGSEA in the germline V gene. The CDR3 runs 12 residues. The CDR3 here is CSAYRVPYEQYF. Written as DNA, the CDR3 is TGCAGCGCCTACCGGGTACCCTACGAGCAGTACTTC.

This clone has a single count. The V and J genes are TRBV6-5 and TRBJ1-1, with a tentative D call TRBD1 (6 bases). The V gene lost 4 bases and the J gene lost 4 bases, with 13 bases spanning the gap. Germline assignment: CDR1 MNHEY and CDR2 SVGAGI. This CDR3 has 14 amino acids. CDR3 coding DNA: TGTGCCAGCAGTTTACAGGGATTGGCCACTGAAGCTTTCTTT. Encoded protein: CASSLQGLATEAFF.

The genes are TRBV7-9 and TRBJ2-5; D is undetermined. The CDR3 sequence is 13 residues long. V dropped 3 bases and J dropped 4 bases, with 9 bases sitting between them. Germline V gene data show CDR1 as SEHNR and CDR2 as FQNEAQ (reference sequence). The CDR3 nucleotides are TGTGCCAGCAGCTTTTTGGGTTCAGAGACCCAGTACTTC. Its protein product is CASSFLGSETQYF.

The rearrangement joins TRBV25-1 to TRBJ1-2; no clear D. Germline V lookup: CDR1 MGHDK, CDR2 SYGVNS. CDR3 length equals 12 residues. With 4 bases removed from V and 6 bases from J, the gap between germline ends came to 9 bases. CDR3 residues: CASSVWPNGYTF. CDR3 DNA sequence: TGTGCCAGCAGTGTTTGGCCAAATGGCTACACCTTC.

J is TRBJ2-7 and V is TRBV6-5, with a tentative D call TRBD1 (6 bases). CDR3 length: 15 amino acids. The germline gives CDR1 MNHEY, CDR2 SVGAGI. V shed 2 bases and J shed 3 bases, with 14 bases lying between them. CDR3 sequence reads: CASSYNRKGGYEQYF. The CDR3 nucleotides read TGTGCCAGCAGTTACAATCGGAAAGGGGGCTACGAGCAGTACTTC.

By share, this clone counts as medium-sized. CDR3 residues: CASSAGSTYEQYF. The CDR3 DNA is TGTGCCAGCAGCGCAGGGTCTACCTACGAGCAGTACTTC. The chain employs TRBV9 and TRBJ2-7; possibly TRBD1 for D (5 bases). Germline lookup yields CDR1 SGDLS and CDR2 YYNGEE. This CDR3 contains 13 residues. V was pared by 3 bases and J by 2 bases, with 9 bases between.

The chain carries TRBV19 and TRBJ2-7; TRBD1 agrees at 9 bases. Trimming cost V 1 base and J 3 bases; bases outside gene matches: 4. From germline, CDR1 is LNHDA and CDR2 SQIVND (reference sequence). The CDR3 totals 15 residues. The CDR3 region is CASSIGTGDFYEQYF. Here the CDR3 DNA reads TGTGCCAGTAGTATAGGGACAGGGGATTTCTACGAGCAGTACTTC.

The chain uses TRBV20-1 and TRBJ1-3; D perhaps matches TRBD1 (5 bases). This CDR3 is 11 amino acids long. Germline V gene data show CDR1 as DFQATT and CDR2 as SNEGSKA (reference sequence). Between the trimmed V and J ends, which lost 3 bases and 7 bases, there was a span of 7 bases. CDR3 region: CSASRGNTIYF. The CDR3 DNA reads TGCAGTGCTAGTCGGGGGAACACCATATATTTT.

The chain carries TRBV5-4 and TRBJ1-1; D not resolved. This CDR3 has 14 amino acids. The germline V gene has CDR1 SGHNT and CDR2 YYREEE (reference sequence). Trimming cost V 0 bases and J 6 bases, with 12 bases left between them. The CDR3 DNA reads TGTGCCAGCAGCTTGGGTTCGGGGTGGGCTGAAGCTTTCTTT. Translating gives CASSLGSGWAEAFF.

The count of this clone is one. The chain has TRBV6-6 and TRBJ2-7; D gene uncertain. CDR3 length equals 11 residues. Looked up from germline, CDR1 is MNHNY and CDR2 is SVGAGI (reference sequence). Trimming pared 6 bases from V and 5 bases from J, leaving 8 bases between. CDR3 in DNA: TGTGCCAGCAGCTCGGGCAACGAGCAGTACTTC. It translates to CASSSGNEQYF.

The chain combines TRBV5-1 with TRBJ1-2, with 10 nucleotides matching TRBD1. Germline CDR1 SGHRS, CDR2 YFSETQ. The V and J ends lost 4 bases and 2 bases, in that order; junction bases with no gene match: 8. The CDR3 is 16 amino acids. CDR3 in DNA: TGCGCCAGCAGCCCCAGTGCGGGACAGGGGAACTATGGCTACACCTTC. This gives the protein CASSPSAGQGNYGYTF.